This is a list of T cell receptor beta chains from one sample in a study of T cell changes during pregnancy in multiple sclerosis. Only in-frame clones appear in the TCRdb table, and some are missing; sequencing was by immunoSEQ multiplex PCR. The data contain 48,000 or so clones, roughly 88% of them singletons. Specimen: CD4+ T cells from peripheral blood mononuclear cells, collected in the second trimester of pregnancy. Every receptor here comes from a female donor with multiple sclerosis, enrolled in a pregnancy study. Both conserved end residues are part of each CDR3. The order of the fields is D gene, V gene, J gene, clone size, CDR3 DNA, CDR3 protein. The D gene is left open where the match is weak. Clone size is not always given. Where it is, it says once, few, many or a class for expanded clones.

D: -; V: TRBV5-5; J: TRBJ1-2; size: -; DNA: TGTGCCAGCAGCTTGGACAGGGACGGCTACACCTTC; CDR3: CASSLDRDGYTF
D: -; V: TRBV11-2; J: TRBJ1-2; size: -; DNA: TGTGCCAGCAGCCCTAGAGAGGGGGTAAGCTATGGCTACACCTTC; CDR3: CASSPREGVSYGYTF
D: TRBD2; V: TRBV28; J: TRBJ2-7; size: -; DNA: TGTGCCAGCAGTTCCGGGACTAGCGGGAGCAACGAGCAGTACTTC; CDR3: CASSSGTSGSNEQYF
D: -; V: TRBV10-1; J: TRBJ2-7; size: -; DNA: TGCGCCAGCCTCGAGGGCGGAGTGATAGCCTACGAGCAGTACTTC; CDR3: CASLEGGVIAYEQYF
D: -; V: TRBV19; J: TRBJ1-4; size: -; DNA: TGTGCCAGTAGTATGGCCACGATAAGACTAAATGAAAAACTGTTTTTT; CDR3: CASSMATIRLNEKLFF
D: TRBD2; V: TRBV5-1; J: TRBJ2-2; size: -; DNA: TGCGCCAGCAGCTTGGAGGGCGGGAGTAACACCGGAGAGCTGTTTTTT; CDR3: CASSLEGGSNTGELFF
D: -; V: TRBV28; J: TRBJ1-5; size: -; DNA: TGTGCCAGCAGTTTAATCAGTCAGCCCCAGCATTTT; CDR3: CASSLISQPQHF
D: -; V: TRBV7-9; J: TRBJ1-1; size: -; DNA: TGTGCCAGCAGCCAAGGGGGTCGGGCTTTCTTT; CDR3: CASSQGGRAFF
D: -; V: TRBV18; J: TRBJ2-3; size: -; DNA: TGTGCCAGCTCACCCCCTGGAGGCACAGATACGCAGTATTTT; CDR3: CASSPPGGTDTQYF
D: -; V: TRBV6-1; J: TRBJ2-1; size: once; DNA: TGTGCCAGCAGTGATAGGGGGAATGAGCAGTTCTTC; CDR3: CASSDRGNEQFF
D: -; V: TRBV19; J: TRBJ2-7; size: -; DNA: TGTGCCAGTAGTAGCGAACAGGTTAGCTCCTACGAGCAGTACTTC; CDR3: CASSSEQVSSYEQYF
D: -; V: TRBV10-3; J: TRBJ2-5; size: -; DNA: TGTGCCATCAGTGATCACAGCGGTCAAGAGACCCAGTACTTC; CDR3: CAISDHSGQETQYF
D: -; V: TRBV4-1; J: TRBJ1-1; size: few; DNA: TGCGCCAGCAGCCAAGTTGGTGACGGGGAAGCTTTCTTT; CDR3: CASSQVGDGEAFF
D: -; V: TRBV4-2; J: TRBJ2-7; size: -; DNA: TGTGCCAGCAGCCAATCGCAGTTACCGTCCGAGCAGTACTTC; CDR3: CASSQSQLPSEQYF
D: -; V: TRBV30; J: TRBJ2-1; size: -; DNA: TGTGCCTGGCGAGGAGTTATAGAGCAGTTCTTC; CDR3: CAWRGVIEQFF
D: TRBD1; V: TRBV5-1; J: TRBJ1-6; size: -; DNA: TGCGCCAGCAGCTTCGGGACAGGGCGGACGTCACCCCTCCACTTT; CDR3: CASSFGTGRTSPLHF
D: -; V: TRBV5-4; J: TRBJ2-7; size: -; DNA: TGTGCCAGCAGCTCCTCCTCCTACGAGCAGTACTTC; CDR3: CASSSSSYEQYF
D: TRBD2; V: TRBV4-3; J: TRBJ2-1; size: -; DNA: TGCGCCAGCAGCCAAGGGGTAAGAGCTAGCGGGCACAATGAGCAGTTCTTC; CDR3: CASSQGVRASGHNEQFF
D: -; V: TRBV6-1; J: TRBJ1-3; size: once; DNA: TGTGCCAGCAGTGAAATGTTGGCCTCTGGAAACACCATATATTTT; CDR3: CASSEMLASGNTIYF
D: -; V: TRBV6-4; J: TRBJ2-3; size: -; DNA: TGTGCCAGCAGTGACTCGTCGGGAGTCGGCACAGATACGCAGTATTTT; CDR3: CASSDSSGVGTDTQYF
D: -; V: TRBV5-1; J: TRBJ2-1; size: -; DNA: TGCGCCAGCAGCTCGGCCGGGACTCCTTCCTACAATGAGCAGTTCTTC; CDR3: CASSSAGTPSYNEQFF
D: TRBD1; V: TRBV4-2; J: TRBJ1-5; size: -; DNA: TGTGCCAGCAGCCAAGACCTATTCGGACAGGGGGCTTATAGCAATCAGCCCCAGCATTTT; CDR3: CASSQDLFGQGAYSNQPQHF
D: TRBD2; V: TRBV9; J: TRBJ2-3; size: -; DNA: TGTGCCAGCAGCGGAAGAGCGGGATTCACAGATACGCAGTATTTT; CDR3: CASSGRAGFTDTQYF
D: -; V: TRBV18; J: TRBJ1-4; size: -; DNA: TGTGCCAGCTCACCGGGGGCTAGGAATGAAAAACTGTTTTTT; CDR3: CASSPGARNEKLFF
D: -; V: TRBV5-6; J: TRBJ2-1; size: -; DNA: TGTGCCAGCAGCTTGGTCAAAGAACAGTTCATCCATGAGCAGTTCTTC; CDR3: CASSLVKEQFIHEQFF
D: TRBD2; V: TRBV29-1; J: TRBJ2-5; size: -; DNA: TGCAGCGTTGCCGGGACTAGCGGGACGGAAGAGACCCAGTACTTC; CDR3: CSVAGTSGTEETQYF
D: -; V: TRBV4-1; J: TRBJ2-3; size: -; DNA: TGCGCCAGCAGCCCCGGTGCAGATACGCAGTATTTT; CDR3: CASSPGADTQYF
D: -; V: TRBV19; J: TRBJ2-1; size: -; DNA: TGTGCCAGTAGTATAGACGGGTCCTACAATGAGCAGTTCTTC; CDR3: CASSIDGSYNEQFF
D: -; V: TRBV6-1; J: TRBJ1-1; size: -; DNA: TGTGCCAGCAAGGGGCAGACGAACACTGAAGCTTTCTTT; CDR3: CASKGQTNTEAFF
D: TRBD2; V: TRBV10-3; J: TRBJ2-3; size: -; DNA: TGTGCCATCAGGGATACCGCACTAGCGTTGACGCAGTATTTT; CDR3: CAIRDTALALTQYF
D: -; V: TRBV4-3; J: TRBJ1-2; size: -; DNA: TGCGCCAGCAGCAACCCCGGACTGCTCTATGGCTACACCTTC; CDR3: CASSNPGLLYGYTF
D: -; V: TRBV2; J: TRBJ2-5; size: -; DNA: TGTGCCAGCAGTAGGGGCAGCCAAGAGACCCAGTACTTC; CDR3: CASSRGSQETQYF
D: TRBD2; V: TRBV9; J: TRBJ2-1; size: -; DNA: TGTGCCAGCAGCGTAGTTTCACGGCTAGCGGGAGAAATCGGTGAGCAGTTCTTC; CDR3: CASSVVSRLAGEIGEQFF
D: TRBD2; V: TRBV28; J: TRBJ2-1; size: -; DNA: TGTGCCAGCAGTCTGGGGGGACTAGCGGACAATGAGCAGTTCTTC; CDR3: CASSLGGLADNEQFF
D: -; V: TRBV23-1; J: TRBJ1-2; size: -; DNA: TGCGCCAGCAGTCAGGGCAGCACTAACTATGGCTACACCTTC; CDR3: CASSQGSTNYGYTF
D: TRBD1; V: TRBV19; J: TRBJ1-2; size: -; DNA: TGTGCCAGCAGCCGGGACAGGGCCGTTTATGGCTACACCTTC; CDR3: CASSRDRAVYGYTF
D: -; V: TRBV11-2; J: TRBJ2-1; size: -; DNA: TGTGCCAGCAGCTTACAAGACAGCGCAACCCTTAATGAGCAGTTCTTC; CDR3: CASSLQDSATLNEQFF
D: -; V: TRBV6-1; J: TRBJ1-1; size: -; DNA: TGTGCCAGCAGCTGGGACACGAACACTGAAGCTTTCTTT; CDR3: CASSWDTNTEAFF
D: -; V: TRBV7-9; J: TRBJ1-1; size: -; DNA: TGTGCCAGCAGCTTAACGGACAGCAACACTGAAGCTTTCTTT; CDR3: CASSLTDSNTEAFF
D: TRBD2; V: TRBV4-1; J: TRBJ2-1; size: -; DNA: TGCGCCAGCAGCCCTGGGGGGCGGGGGGAACCCTACAATGAGCAGTTCTTC; CDR3: CASSPGGRGEPYNEQFF
D: -; V: TRBV5-1; J: TRBJ2-4; size: -; DNA: TGCGCCAGCAGCTTTGGAGGGCAAAGCATTCAGTACTTC; CDR3: CASSFGGQSIQYF
D: TRBD1; V: TRBV5-1; J: TRBJ1-2; size: -; DNA: TGCGCCAGCAGCTTGGAGGGACAGGGGAGCGGCTACACCTTC; CDR3: CASSLEGQGSGYTF
D: -; V: TRBV30; J: TRBJ2-5; size: -; DNA: TGTGCCTGGAGTGTCCTGGGGGCGAGGGAGACCCAGTACTTC; CDR3: CAWSVLGARETQYF